These 16 T cell receptor beta chains share one sample of origin, sequenced in a study of T-cell memory formation after mild COVID-19. TCRdb analysed the 5' RACE reads with MiXCR anew, one entry per CDR3 protein. The repertoire holds fewer than 450,000 distinct CDR3 sequences, with more than 20% as singletons. Sequencing input: PBMCs or a T cell subset sorted from them (not recorded which). The receptors here all came from an adult woman who had mild COVID-19 (a few samples of this study predate the infection). Cell type and time point are not known.

This clonotype has a handful of counts. V is TRBV18 and J is TRBJ2-5; D remains ambiguous. The CDR3 runs 13 residues. V lost 3 bases and J lost 1, with 6 bases in between. In germline, CDR1 is KGHSH, CDR2 LQKENI. CDR3 sequence (DNA): TGTGCCAGCTCACCCTTCCTCCAAGAGACCCAGTACTTC. Translation gives CASSPFLQETQYF.

This clonotype has more than one count but fewer than ten. The chain combines TRBV12-3 or TRBV12-4 with TRBJ1-6; D might be TRBD1 (5 bases). This CDR3 has 16 residues. V shed 3 bases and J shed 10 bases, with 19 bases lying between them. This CDR3 is CASSLGGYRGGSPLHF. The CDR3 DNA reads TGTGCCAGCAGTTTGGGGGGATACCGGGGAGGGTCACCCCTCCACTTT.

CDR3 DNA: TGTGCCAGCAGCCCCCCTGAACAGATGAACACTGAAGCTTTCTTT. Translation gives CASSPPEQMNTEAFF. The V call is TRBV7-2, the J call TRBJ1-1; D is undetermined. The length of the CDR3 is 15 residues. Germline CDR1 is SGHTA and CDR2 is FQGNSA. V shed 5 bases and J shed 0 bases, with 13 bases lying between them. Combining the CDR3 with reference TRBV7-2 and TRBJ1-1 gives the whole variable domain GAGVSQSPSNKVTEKGKDVELRCDPISGHTALYWYRQSLGQGLEFLIYFQGNSAPDKSGLPSDRFSAERTGGSVSTLTIQRTQQEDSAVYLCASSPPEQMNTEAFFGQGTRLTVV.

This clonotype was recorded a few times. The chain recombines TRBV24-1 with TRBJ2-6; possibly TRBD1 for D (6 bases). The CDR3 is 17 residues long. Trimming cost V 2 bases and J 0 bases, with 10 bases left between them. Germline assignment: CDR1 KGHDR and CDR2 SFDVKD. CDR3: CATSDSGQLSGANVLTF. The CDR3 DNA reads TGTGCCACCAGTGATTCCGGACAGCTCTCTGGGGCCAACGTCCTGACTTTC.

V and J are TRBV5-1 and TRBJ2-5, with D uncertain. Trimming stripped 5 bases from V and 3 bases from J, with 14 bases between. CDR1 is SGHRS and CDR2 is YFSETQ in the germline V gene. This CDR3 has 14 residues. The CDR3 spells CASREVPTKETQYF. The CDR3 coding sequence is TGCGCCAGCAGAGAGGTCCCCACAAAAGAGACCCAGTACTTC.

This clonotype was counted between two and nine times. The chain is built from TRBV12-3 or TRBV12-4 and TRBJ2-1; the match to TRBD2 covers 14 bases. The trim removed 6 bases at V and 8 bases at J, leaving 6 bases unmatched. The CDR3 has 15 amino acids. CDR3 nucleotide sequence: TGTGCCAGCAGCCCGGGACTAGCGGGGGTTCATGAGCAGTTCTTC. It encodes CASSPGLAGVHEQFF.

This clonotype was picked up a small number of times. The chain has TRBV5-5 and TRBJ2-3; TRBD2 agrees at 11 bases. Germline-derived CDR1 and CDR2 are SGHKS and YYEKEE (reference sequence). V trimming: 4 bases; J trimming: 3 bases; junction bases outside the gene matches: 7. This CDR3 spans 16 amino acids. The CDR3 loop is CASSAIAGGVTDTQYF. CDR3 nucleotides: TGTGCCAGCAGCGCAATAGCGGGAGGGGTAACAGATACGCAGTATTTT.

The genes are TRBV19 and TRBJ1-2; D not resolved. V was shortened by 2 bases and J by 6 bases, with 10 bases between the two germline ends. The germline gives CDR1 LNHDA, CDR2 SQIVND (reference sequence). The CDR3 is 13 residues long. The CDR3: CASSISGINGYTF. The CDR3 nucleotides read TGTGCCAGTAGTATATCCGGGATTAATGGCTACACCTTC. The whole variable domain, filled in from reference TRBV19 and TRBJ1-2, reads DGGITQSPKYLFRKEGQNVTLSCEQNLNHDAMYWYRQDPGQGLRLIYYSQIVNDFQKGDIAEGYSVSREKKESFPLTVTSAQKNPTAFYLCASSISGINGYTFGSGTRLTVV.

This chain joins TRBV12-3 or TRBV12-4 and TRBJ1-1; no firm D call. This CDR3 comprises 14 residues. Trimming pared 5 bases from V and 8 bases from J, leaving 18 bases between. DNA for the CDR3: TGTGCCAGCAGTCCTTACAAGGGCAGCTTCGAAGCTTTCTTT. It encodes CASSPYKGSFEAFF.

The J gene is TRBJ1-1, the V gene TRBV4-1; possibly TRBD1 for D (6 bases). Germline V CDR1 and CDR2: MGHRA, YSYEKL. The CDR3 contains 15 residues. Deletions cut 1 base from V and 4 bases from J, with 13 bases between. DNA of the CDR3: TGCGCCAGCAGCCAAGGAGAGGGGGTAGGCACTGAAGCTTTCTTT. Protein product: CASSQGEGVGTEAFF.

The J gene is TRBJ2-2, the V gene TRBV11-2, with TRBD2 matching 8 bases. The CDR3 has 18 residues. With V trimmed by 5 bases and J by 7 bases, 18 bases remained unmatched. The V gene's germline CDR1 is SGHAT and CDR2 FQNNGV. The CDR3 region has the DNA TGTGCCAGCAGCCATCCATCCGGGACTAGACCTCAGGTCGGGGAGCTGTTTTTT. This encodes CASSHPSGTRPQVGELFF.

The genes are TRBV7-3 and TRBJ2-3; 10 nucleotides match TRBD2. Per germline, CDR1 SGHTA and CDR2 FQGTGA. The ends lost 1 base at V and 2 bases at J; junction bases unmatched: 6. This CDR3 region has 17 residues. The CDR3 sequence: CASSLKKLAGDTDTQYF. The CDR3 region has the DNA TGTGCCAGCAGCTTAAAGAAGCTAGCGGGGGACACAGATACGCAGTATTTT.

Only a few counts were recorded for this clonotype. The gene calls are TRBV15 and TRBJ2-2, with D hard to call. Germline V lookup: CDR1 LNHNV, CDR2 YYDKDF (reference sequence). The CDR3 extends over 13 amino acids. V dropped 5 bases and J dropped 2 bases, with 6 bases sitting between them. The chain's CDR3 is CATSPRNTGELFF. The CDR3 DNA reads as TGTGCCACCAGCCCTCGAAACACCGGGGAGCTGTTTTTT. The variable domain in full, with the rest retrieved from reference TRBV15 and TRBJ2-2, is DAMVIQNPRYQVTQFGKPVTLSCSQTLNHNVMYWYQQKSSQAPKLLFHYYDKDFNNEADTPDNFQSRRPNTSFCFLDIRSPGLGDTAMYLCATSPRNTGELFFGEGSRLTVL.

This chain links TRBV20-1 with TRBJ2-7, with 8 bases matching TRBD2. Per the germline V gene, CDR1 is DFQATT and CDR2 is SNEGSKA (reference sequence). The CDR3 covers 14 residues. The V gene end was trimmed by 3 bases and the J gene end by 3 bases; junction bases not matched to a gene: 7. CDR3 amino acids: CSARGTRAVYEQYF. Written as DNA, the CDR3 is TGCAGTGCTAGGGGGACTAGGGCCGTCTACGAGCAGTACTTC.

This clonotype was detected a few times. The CDR3 nucleotides read TGTGCCAGCAGTTTGGGGAGGCCCCCTCGGAGGGAGACCCAGTACTTC. It yields the protein CASSLGRPPRRETQYF. The chain joins TRBV12-3 or TRBV12-4 to TRBJ2-5; perhaps TRBD2 as D (6 bases). With 3 bases removed from V and 5 bases from J, the gap between germline ends came to 19 bases. The CDR3 spans 16 residues.

This chain connects TRBV2 to TRBJ2-7; D remains unclear. Germline-derived CDR1 and CDR2 are SNHLY and FYNNEI. The CDR3 runs 13 residues. V lost 2 bases and J lost 4, with 9 bases in between. The CDR3 here is CASSEHRQYEQYF. Written as DNA, the CDR3 is TGTGCCAGCAGTGAACATAGGCAATACGAGCAGTACTTC.